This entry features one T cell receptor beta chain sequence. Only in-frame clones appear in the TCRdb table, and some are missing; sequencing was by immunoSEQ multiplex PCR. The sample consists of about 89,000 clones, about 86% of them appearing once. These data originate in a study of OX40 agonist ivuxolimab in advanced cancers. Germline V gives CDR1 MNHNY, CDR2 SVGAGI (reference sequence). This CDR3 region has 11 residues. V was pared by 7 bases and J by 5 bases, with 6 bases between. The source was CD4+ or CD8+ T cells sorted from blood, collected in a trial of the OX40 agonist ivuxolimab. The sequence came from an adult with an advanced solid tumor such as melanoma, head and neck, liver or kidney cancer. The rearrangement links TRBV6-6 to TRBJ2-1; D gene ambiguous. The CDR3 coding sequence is TGTGCCAGCAACGAAAACAATGAGCAGTTCTTC. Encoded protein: CASNENNEQFF.